This T cell receptor beta chain was recorded in a study of blood T cell repertoires in COVID-19. The data were produced by immunoSEQ multiplex PCR, yet TCRdb's version contains in-frame clones alone and is incomplete. The sample holds about 250,000 clones, nearly 90% seen once. The sequenced sample consisted of peripheral blood. The clonotype originates from a man between 18 and 35 years old with active or convalescent COVID-19.

The CDR3 bases are TGTGCCACCAGTGATTTGAGCAGCGGGGGGAACACCGGGGAGCTGTTTTTT. Its protein is CATSDLSSGGNTGELFF. The chain has TRBV24-1 and TRBJ2-2, with 8 bases lining up with TRBD2. The CDR3 runs to 17 residues. The V segment lost 0 bases and the J segment 1 base; nucleotides outside the gene matches: 3. Germline CDR1 is KGHDR and CDR2 is SFDVKD.